The clone carrying this T cell receptor beta chain is judged medium-sized (0.01 to 0.1%). This specimen comes from a study of metastatic and nonmetastatic thyroid tumors. MiXCR was used by TCRdb to re-call the PCR reads. Among approximately 16,000 clones, roughly 24% were seen once, and the ten largest hold approximately 11%. Treatment of any kind had been given to no patient before thyroid surgery. This receptor was taken from a male donor with papillary thyroid cancer or a benign thyroid nodule (not recorded which). Some clones in this sample may be carry-over from other donors' samples. The sample was blood.

This chain's CDR3 is CASSEGGGNSDEQFF. CDR3 bases: TGTGCCAGCAGTGAAGGGGGCGGGAATAGTGATGAGCAGTTCTTC. The chain employs TRBV6-1 and TRBJ2-1; D possibly corresponds to TRBD2 (6 bases). Trimming left V 1 base short and J 8 bases short, with 15 bases between. Per germline, CDR1 MNHNS and CDR2 SASEGT. CDR3 length equals 15 residues.